These 20 T cell receptor beta chains came from one sample sequenced in a study of control samples from healthy donors and cancer patients. Sequencing was performed with immunoSEQ multiplex PCR; in TCRdb, only in-frame clones are kept and a portion is missing. The sample comprises about 410,000 clones, approximately 92% of which are singletons, and roughly 6.4% rests with the top ten. The specimen sequenced was PBMCs. Receptor source: a middle-aged man with head and neck cancer.

This rearrangement joins TRBV23-1 to TRBJ1-5; no reliable D call. TRBV23-1 is an open reading frame, and its role is uncertain. The CDR3 consists of 14 residues. V was clipped by 4 bases and J by 2 bases, with 9 bases between them. DNA of the CDR3: TGCGCCAGCAGTCGTCAGGTCTGCAATCAGCCCCAGCATTTT. This sequence encodes CASSRQVCNQPQHF.

V is TRBV27 and J is TRBJ2-1; TRBD1 is a possible D gene (5 bases). Germline V gene lookup returns CDR1 MNHEY and CDR2 SMNVEV (reference sequence). The length of the CDR3 is 13 residues. The ends were cut back, 5 bases at V and 5 bases at J, with 10 bases in the middle. This CDR3 is CASSPLGDNEQFF. The CDR3 DNA sequence: TGTGCCAGCAGTCCATTAGGGGACAATGAGCAGTTCTTC.

J is TRBJ2-1 and V is TRBV7-9; D not certain. There are 15 residues in the CDR3. CDR1 and CDR2 from the germline V gene are SEHNR and FQNEAQ (reference sequence). V was trimmed by 8 bases and J by 0 bases, leaving 14 bases between them. CDR3 DNA sequence: TGTGCCAGCGCCAAGGGCGAGAGCTCCTACAATGAGCAGTTCTTC. Protein: CASAKGESSYNEQFF. Supplemented by reference TRBV7-9 and TRBJ2-1, the full variable domain reads DTGVSQNPRHKITKRGQNVTFRCDPISEHNRLYWYRQTLGQGPEFLTYFQNEAQLEKSRLLSDRFSAERPKGSFSTLEIQRTEQGDSAMYLCASAKGESSYNEQFFGPGTRLTVL.

The chain uses TRBV10-1 and TRBJ2-1, with D uncertain. The V gene lost 3 bases and the J gene lost 1 base, with 7 bases spanning the gap. This CDR3 contains 14 residues. Germline CDR1 is WNHNN and CDR2 is SYGVQD (reference sequence). The CDR3 protein is CASSESRSYNEQFF. DNA for the CDR3: TGCGCCAGCAGTGAATCCAGGTCCTACAATGAGCAGTTCTTC.

The V and J genes are TRBV24-1 and TRBJ2-7, with 12 bases lining up with TRBD1. V lost 4 bases to trimming and J lost 5 bases; unmatched junction nucleotides: 5. There are 15 residues in the CDR3. The germline V gene encodes CDR1 KGHDR and CDR2 SFDVKD. This chain's CDR3 is CATSDRDRGLDEQYF. In nucleotides, the CDR3 is TGTGCCACCAGTGACCGGGACAGGGGGCTCGACGAGCAGTACTTC.

The gene calls are TRBV12-3 or TRBV12-4 and TRBJ2-7; D is ambiguous. Trimming took off 3 bases at V and 3 bases at J, with 9 bases between the two ends. The CDR3 length is 13 residues. CDR3 loop: CASSFDQFYEQYF. CDR3 bases: TGTGCCAGCAGTTTCGATCAGTTCTACGAGCAGTACTTC.

This chain connects TRBV28 to TRBJ2-5, with 8 bases identical to TRBD2. This CDR3 has 14 amino acids. V dropped 7 bases and J dropped 5; count of bases not matched to a gene: 9. Germline V gene sequence: CDR1 MDHEN, CDR2 SYDVKM. The CDR3 is CASKPGLASETQYF. In nucleotides, the CDR3 is TGTGCCAGCAAACCAGGACTAGCTAGTGAGACCCAGTACTTC. Full variable domain (outside the CDR3, taken from reference TRBV28 and TRBJ2-5): DVKVTQSSRYLVKRTGEKVFLECVQDMDHENMFWYRQDPGLGLRLIYFSYDVKMKEKGDIPEGYSVSREKKERFSLILESASTNQTSMYLCASKPGLASETQYFGPGTRLLVL.

CDR3 DNA: TGTGCCAGCAGCGTAAACAGGGGACTCCCCTACGAGCAGTACTTC. Protein: CASSVNRGLPYEQYF. V gene TRBV7-8 combines with J gene TRBJ2-7, with D possibly being TRBD1 (7 bases). The CDR3 has 15 amino acids. Germline V gene lookup returns CDR1 SGHVS and CDR2 FQNEAQ. With 5 bases removed from V and 2 bases from J, the gap between germline ends came to 16 bases.

This sequence joins TRBV9 and TRBJ1-1, with D tentatively TRBD1 (6 bases). The CDR3 has 15 residues. Germline CDR1 reads SGDLS; CDR2 reads YYNGEE. V lost 0 bases and J 0 bases, leaving 9 bases between the germline ends. The CDR3 bases are TGTGCCAGCAGCGTAGGAGGGGGGGTGAACACTGAAGCTTTCTTT. Translating it yields CASSVGGGVNTEAFF.

The chain couples TRBV5-4 to TRBJ1-1; no definite D call. Per germline, CDR1 SGHNT and CDR2 YYREEE (reference sequence). CDR3 length: 12 residues. The V end lost 1 base, the J end lost 7 bases, and 8 bases lay between the germline ends. CDR3 bases: TGTGCCAGCAGCTTGATAGACGGTGAAGCTTTCTTT. Residues: CASSLIDGEAFF.

The chain has TRBV2 and TRBJ1-5; no reliable D call. There are 15 residues in the CDR3. Germline V gene sequence: CDR1 SNHLY, CDR2 FYNNEI. V was trimmed by 4 bases and J by 7 bases, leaving 17 bases between them. CDR3: CASSVPGNTGQPQHF. Written as DNA, the CDR3 is TGTGCCAGCAGTGTTCCTGGGAATACGGGCCAGCCCCAGCATTTT.

The chain carries TRBV10-1 and TRBJ2-7; TRBD1 agrees at 9 bases. Germline V gene sequence: CDR1 WNHNN, CDR2 SYGVQD (reference sequence). J gave up 4 bases and V 3 bases, and 7 bases lay outside the gene matches. The length of the CDR3 is 15 residues. The CDR3 reads CASSDNRDRVYEQYF. DNA for the CDR3: TGCGCCAGCAGTGATAACCGGGACAGGGTGTACGAGCAGTACTTC.

The chain links TRBV9 to TRBJ2-2; TRBD2 matches at 10 bases. Looked up from germline, CDR1 is SGDLS and CDR2 is YYNGEE. The CDR3 runs to 17 residues. Trimming removed 0 bases from V and 6 bases from J; junction bases left unmatched: 8. The CDR3 sequence: CASSVATGLAGAGELFF. The CDR3, as DNA: TGTGCCAGCAGCGTAGCTACGGGTCTAGCGGGAGCCGGGGAGCTGTTTTTT.

The chain carries TRBV28 and TRBJ1-6, with D unresolved. The CDR3 totals 16 residues. The germline V gene has CDR1 MDHEN and CDR2 SYDVKM. V was clipped by 2 bases and J by 0 bases, with 8 bases between them. DNA of the CDR3: TGTGCCAGCAGTTTACCATGGAGCTCCTATAATTCACCCCTCCACTTT. Translated: CASSLPWSSYNSPLHF.

The chain uses TRBV28 and TRBJ1-3; D is unresolved. CDR1 is MDHEN and CDR2 is SYDVKM in the germline V gene. This CDR3 is built from 12 residues. V lost 2 bases to trimming and J lost 4 bases, with 3 bases between them. CDR3 loop: CASSLTGNTIYF. In nucleotides, the CDR3 is TGTGCCAGCAGTTTAACAGGAAACACCATATATTTT.

V usage is TRBV28 and J usage is TRBJ2-4; 7 nucleotides line up with TRBD1. The length of the CDR3 is 12 residues. The V gene's germline CDR1 is MDHEN and CDR2 SYDVKM. The trim removed 6 bases at V and 7 bases at J, leaving 3 bases unmatched. Here the CDR3 reads CASRAQGNIQYF. CDR3 DNA sequence: TGTGCCAGCAGGGCACAGGGGAACATTCAGTACTTC.

The rearrangement joins TRBV28 to TRBJ2-7, with D perhaps given as TRBD1 or TRBD2 (5 bases each). Germline lookup yields CDR1 MDHEN and CDR2 SYDVKM. Trimming left V 5 bases short and J 7 bases short, with 21 bases between. The CDR3 contains 15 residues. CDR3 in DNA: TGTGCCAGCAGTCCAGGATCGTGGGGGAGCAGTGAGCAGTACTTC. It yields the protein CASSPGSWGSSEQYF. The entire variable domain, with the rest obtained from reference TRBV28 and TRBJ2-7, is as follows: DVKVTQSSRYLVKRTGEKVFLECVQDMDHENMFWYRQDPGLGLRLIYFSYDVKMKEKGDIPEGYSVSREKKERFSLILESASTNQTSMYLCASSPGSWGSSEQYFGPGTRLTVT.

Note on this clone: Other DNA sequences of this sample code for an identical CDR3. The chain combines TRBV29-1 with TRBJ2-2; the match to TRBD1 covers 10 bases. Trimming cost V 5 bases and J 5 bases; bases outside gene matches: 2. The CDR3 is 13 residues long. Germline CDR1 is SQVTM and CDR2 is ANQGSEA. Here the CDR3 reads CSVRTGGTGELFF. CDR3 nucleotides: TGCAGCGTTAGGACAGGGGGTACCGGGGAGCTGTTTTTT.

This clone was seen just once. The chain joins TRBV19 to TRBJ2-5, with D perhaps matching TRBD2 (6 bases). V was cut by 6 bases and J by 5 bases, with 16 bases left in between. The CDR3 extends over 14 amino acids. CDR1 LNHDA and CDR2 SQIVND come from the germline V gene (reference sequence). The CDR3 loop reads CASRSAGRGETQYF. CDR3 nucleotides: TGTGCCAGTAGGTCGGCGGGACGAGGGGAGACCCAGTACTTC.

The V call is TRBV7-2, the J call TRBJ1-5; D is uncertain. The germline gives CDR1 SGHTA, CDR2 FQGNSA. V lost 5 bases and J lost 4, with 15 bases in between. This CDR3 contains 15 residues. CDR3 amino acids: CASSRRALLNQPQHF. The CDR3 coding sequence is TGTGCCAGCAGCCGCCGCGCGTTACTTAATCAGCCCCAGCATTTT.